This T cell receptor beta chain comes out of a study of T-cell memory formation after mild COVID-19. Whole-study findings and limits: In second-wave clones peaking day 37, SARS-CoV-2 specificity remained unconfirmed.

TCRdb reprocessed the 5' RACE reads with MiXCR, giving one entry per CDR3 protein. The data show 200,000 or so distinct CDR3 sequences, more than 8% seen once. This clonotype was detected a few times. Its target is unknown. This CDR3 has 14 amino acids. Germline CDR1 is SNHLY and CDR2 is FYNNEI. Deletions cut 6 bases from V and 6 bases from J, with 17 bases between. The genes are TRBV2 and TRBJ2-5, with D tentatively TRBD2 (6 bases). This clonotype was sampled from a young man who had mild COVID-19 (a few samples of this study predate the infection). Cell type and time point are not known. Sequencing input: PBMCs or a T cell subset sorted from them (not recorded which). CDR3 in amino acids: CASRQRLVTKTQYF. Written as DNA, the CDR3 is TGTGCCAGCAGGCAGAGACTAGTTACGAAGACCCAGTACTTC.